This T cell receptor (beta chain) was identified during a study of T cell responses to AZD1222 COVID-19 vaccine. Overall study findings and caveats: Donors in the cohort were predominantly white British and more often female, and clonal diversity was possibly underestimated. After two AZD1222 doses, spike-specific TCR breadth and depth rose versus day 0. Only after the peak T cell response were repertoires sampled.

TCRdb keeps only in-frame clones here, not all; method: immunoSEQ multiplex PCR. The table has roughly 30,000 clones, around three quarters seen once. J gave up 5 bases and V 4 bases, and 9 bases lay outside the gene matches. The CDR3 consists of 15 residues. Germline V lookup: CDR1 SNHLY, CDR2 FYNNEI. The sample holds one count of this clone. The antigen is unknown. The clonotype comes from an adult who received the AZD1222 COVID-19 vaccine. Sequenced here: peripheral blood, sampled 28 days after the second AZD1222 dose. The chain recombines TRBV2 with TRBJ1-1, with 8 positions matching TRBD1. The CDR3 coding sequence is TGTGCCAGCAGTGGAGGGGGGCAGGGGGCTACTGAAGCTTTCTTT. This sequence encodes CASSGGGQGATEAFF.